The rows below give T cell receptor beta chains drawn from one sample of a study of shared clonotypes between healthy human individuals. Clones were read by immunoSEQ multiplex PCR, and TCRdb kept only the in-frame ones, dropping some. The table includes under 1,100,000 clones, about 84% detected once. Sequencing input: memory CD4+ T cells from PBMCs. The receptors shown here come from a man aged 18 to 30 in good health. Some clones in this sample may be carry-over from other donors' samples. Both conserved end residues are part of each CDR3. D genes are given only for firm matches. Expanded clones are given a class, and other clones once, few, many or no size at all.

d_call | clone_size | j_call | v_call | cdr3_length | cdr3_nt | cdr3_aa
TRBD2 | - | TRBJ2-1 | TRBV10-3 | 15 | TGTGCCATCAGTGACGCTAGCGGTACCTACAATGAGCAGTTCTTC | CAISDASGTYNEQFF
- | - | TRBJ2-1 | TRBV18 | 17 | TGTGCCAGCTCACTCCACCAACTAGGCCTCTCCTACAATGAGCAGTTCTTC | CASSLHQLGLSYNEQFF
TRBD2 | - | TRBJ2-2 | TRBV7-9 | 18 | TGTGCCAGCAGGAGGAATCCCGGGACTAGGGCGAACACCGGGGAGCTGTTTTTT | CASRRNPGTRANTGELFF
- | - | TRBJ2-1 | TRBV6-1 | 16 | TGTGCCAGCAGTGCTCTGGACACATTAGACTACAATGAGCAGTTCTTC | CASSALDTLDYNEQFF
- | few | TRBJ2-1 | TRBV20-1 | 11 | TGCAGTACGGAGCGGGTCTATGAGCAGTTCTTC | CSTERVYEQFF
- | - | TRBJ1-5 | TRBV18 | 13 | TGTGCCAGCTCACAGGTCATTAATCAGCCCCAGCATTTT | CASSQVINQPQHF
- | - | TRBJ1-1 | TRBV2 | 15 | TGTGCCAGCAGTCACCCGGGGAGGGGGGAAACTGAAGCTTTCTTT | CASSHPGRGETEAFF
TRBD1 | few | TRBJ2-1 | TRBV19 | 16 | TGTGCCAGTAGTACCCCCCACAGGGGGATGTTAAATGAGCAGTTCTTC | CASSTPHRGMLNEQFF
TRBD2 | - | TRBJ2-3 | TRBV25-1 | 15 | TGTGCCAGCAGTGATACTAGCGGGCCTAGTGATACGCAGTATTTT | CASSDTSGPSDTQYF
TRBD1 | - | TRBJ1-1 | TRBV7-3 | 16 | TGTGCCAGCAGCTCCCGCCCGGGACAGGGGCAAACTGAAGCTTTCTTT | CASSSRPGQGQTEAFF
- | once | TRBJ1-1 | TRBV6-6 | 12 | TGTGCCAGCAGCCTCAGGCGCACTGAAGCTTTCTTT | CASSLRRTEAFF
TRBD1 | - | TRBJ1-5 | TRBV7-9 | 15 | TGTGCCAGCAGCCCATCGGACAGGGGCAATCAGCCCCAGCATTTT | CASSPSDRGNQPQHF
TRBD1 | - | TRBJ1-2 | TRBV6-6 | 15 | TGTGCCAGCAGTTACTCGTCGGACAGGGGGCGCGGCTACACCTTC | CASSYSSDRGRGYTF
TRBD1 | - | TRBJ1-1 | TRBV14 | 17 | TGTGCCAGCAGCCAAGCCCTGAAGGACAGGGGGCGTACTGAAGCTTTCTTT | CASSQALKDRGRTEAFF
- | - | TRBJ1-2 | TRBV28 | 16 | TGTGCCAGCAGCTCCGGGACACCCTCTTCTTTCTATGGCTACACCTTC | CASSSGTPSSFYGYTF
- | - | TRBJ1-4 | TRBV5-1 | 15 | TGCGCCAGCAGCTTGTTCGCAGTTACGAATGAAAAACTGTTTTTT | CASSLFAVTNEKLFF
- | few | TRBJ1-6 | TRBV10-3 | 13 | TGTGCCATCACGGCGGCAATGGATTCACCCCTCCACTTT | CAITAAMDSPLHF
- | - | TRBJ1-5 | TRBV29-1 | 13 | TGCAGCGTTCTATTGGGGGGGGGTCAGCCCCAGCATTTT | CSVLLGGGQPQHF
TRBD1 | many | TRBJ1-3 | TRBV27 | 14 | TGTGCCAGCAAACAGGGGGTCGGTGGAAACACCATATATTTT | CASKQGVGGNTIYF
- | - | TRBJ1-2 | TRBV2 | 14 | TGTGCCAGCAGTGATGAGGTGGAGATCCGGGGCTACACCTTC | CASSDEVEIRGYTF
- | - | TRBJ1-4 | TRBV30 | 14 | TGTGCCTGGAGTGTACTATCTGGGCGGCCCAAACTGTTTTTT | CAWSVLSGRPKLFF
- | - | TRBJ1-2 | TRBV6-6 | 15 | TGTGCCAGCAGCCCCAATACGTATTTCGGGGATGGCTACACCTTC | CASSPNTYFGDGYTF
- | - | TRBJ1-2 | TRBV10-1 | 14 | TGCGCCAGCAGTTTCCCCCCAGGGCACTATGGCTACACCTTC | CASSFPPGHYGYTF
- | - | TRBJ1-5 | TRBV7-9 | 13 | TGTGCCAGCAGCTCACAGGGAGGTCAGCCCCAGCATTTT | CASSSQGGQPQHF
TRBD1 | - | TRBJ1-1 | TRBV7-3 | 14 | TGTGCCAGCAGCCCCGGGACAGGGAGGACTGAAGCTTTCTTT | CASSPGTGRTEAFF
TRBD1 | once | TRBJ1-2 | TRBV4-1 | 15 | TGCGCCAGCAGCCAAGGAGCCGGGACAGGCTATGGCTACACCTTC | CASSQGAGTGYGYTF
TRBD1 | - | TRBJ1-5 | TRBV28 | 16 | TGTGCCAGCAGCCTAATAAACAGGGGGGTTGGTCAGCCCCAGCATTTT | CASSLINRGVGQPQHF
- | - | TRBJ2-2 | TRBV5-1 | 16 | TGCGCCAGCAGCTTGGATACTAAGCGGAACACCGGGGAGCTGTTTTTT | CASSLDTKRNTGELFF
- | few | TRBJ2-4 | TRBV4-2 | 15 | TGTGCCAGCAGCCAAGAGGGCGGAGCCAAAAACATTCAGTACTTC | CASSQEGGAKNIQYF
TRBD2 | - | TRBJ2-7 | TRBV29-1 | 16 | TGCAGCGCAACCCCGTCTGGGGGAGGGTTCGCCTACGAGCAGTACTTC | CSATPSGGGFAYEQYF
TRBD1 | - | TRBJ1-3 | TRBV5-1 | 16 | TGCGCCAGCAGCTTGGAATGGACAGGGCGTGGAAACACCATATATTTT | CASSLEWTGRGNTIYF
TRBD1 | - | TRBJ2-3 | TRBV29-1 | 14 | TGCAGCGTTGCCCCGGGACAGGGGGCAGATACGCAGTATTTT | CSVAPGQGADTQYF
- | - | TRBJ2-3 | TRBV27 | 13 | TGTGCCAGCAGTTCCAGGCGGACAGATACGCAGTATTTT | CASSSRRTDTQYF
TRBD1 | once | TRBJ2-2 | TRBV5-1 | 17 | TGCGCCAGCAGCTTGACCCCGGGACAGACAATTCCGGGGGAGCTGTTTTTT | CASSLTPGQTIPGELFF
- | - | TRBJ1-3 | TRBV6-6 | 13 | TGTGCCAGCGAGAGGTTCTCTGGAAACACTATATATTTT | CASERFSGNTIYF
- | - | TRBJ2-6 | TRBV27 | 15 | TGTGCCAGCAGTCCGCGGAGCTCTGGGGCCAACGTCCTGACTTTC | CASSPRSSGANVLTF
- | - | TRBJ2-5 | TRBV2 | 14 | TGTGCCACCTGTGGCGGGGGCGCTTTTAAGGAGCAGTACTTC | CATCGGGAFKEQYF
- | once | TRBJ2-5 | TRBV25-1 | 13 | TGTGCCAGCGCCCTGGCAGGTGAAGAGACCCAGTACTTC | CASALAGEETQYF
- | - | TRBJ2-7 | TRBV2 | 15 | TGTGCCAGCAGTAGGATAGCGGCAGGCCCCTACGAGCAGTACTTC | CASSRIAAGPYEQYF
TRBD1 | - | TRBJ1-4 | TRBV5-4 | 15 | TGTGCCAGCAGCGCCACCGGGACAGTCGGTGAAAAACTGTTTTTT | CASSATGTVGEKLFF
- | few | TRBJ2-5 | TRBV7-2 | 14 | TGTGCCAGCAGCTTAGTCGCATCCGTGGAGACCCAGTACTTC | CASSLVASVETQYF
- | many | TRBJ1-2 | TRBV25-1 | 12 | TGTGCCAGCAGTGAATTCGAGGGGGGCTACACCTTC | CASSEFEGGYTF
- | - | TRBJ1-2 | TRBV6-5 | 13 | TGTGCCAGTATGAAACCGTCGTCCTATGGCTACACCTTC | CASMKPSSYGYTF
- | - | TRBJ1-2 | TRBV28 | 18 | TGTGCCAGCAGTTTATGGAGGCCCAAGGACGGTTCAAACTATGGCTACACCTTC | CASSLWRPKDGSNYGYTF
- | once | TRBJ2-3 | TRBV28 | 15 | TGTGCCAGCAGACGAGTGACCTCCCCCACAGATACGCAGTATTTT | CASRRVTSPTDTQYF
- | - | TRBJ1-5 | TRBV6-1 | 12 | TGTGCCAGCAGTGGGGAATATCAGCCCCAGCATTTT | CASSGEYQPQHF
- | - | TRBJ2-5 | TRBV9 | 16 | TGTGCCAGCAGCGTATCGGGCGCTGGGGTCAGGGAGACCCAGTACTTC | CASSVSGAGVRETQYF
TRBD1 | - | TRBJ1-4 | TRBV2 | 12 | TGTGCCAGCAGTTCCAGGGGGGAAAAACTGTTTTTT | CASSSRGEKLFF
TRBD1 | few | TRBJ1-2 | TRBV4-1 | 16 | TGCGCCAGCAGCCAGGAAAGACAGGGAATGAAACGCGGCTACACCTTC | CASSQERQGMKRGYTF
- | - | TRBJ1-5 | TRBV6-5 | 14 | TGTGCCAGCAGGGGTTTGTCTAACAATCAGCCCCAGCATTTT | CASRGLSNNQPQHF
- | - | TRBJ2-3 | TRBV11-2 | 15 | TGTGCCAGCAGAAAACTTCAGCGCACGGTCGATACGCAGTATTTT | CASRKLQRTVDTQYF
- | - | TRBJ1-5 | TRBV2 | 16 | TGTGCCAGCAGTTACACAGGGACTTATAGCAATCAGCCCCAGCATTTT | CASSYTGTYSNQPQHF
- | few | TRBJ2-2 | TRBV28 | 13 | TGTGCCAGCAGTTTAAGGCCCACCGGGGAGCTGTTTTTT | CASSLRPTGELFF
- | - | TRBJ2-2 | TRBV18 | 16 | TGTGCCAGCTCACCCAACCTAGTTCTCTTCGCCGGGGAGCTGTTTTTT | CASSPNLVLFAGELFF
- | - | TRBJ1-3 | TRBV5-1 | 15 | TGCGCCAGCAGCTTAAACGACAACTCTGGAAACACCATATATTTT | CASSLNDNSGNTIYF